This passage covers 5 T cell receptor beta chains from one sample sequenced in a study of control samples from healthy donors and cancer patients. Produced via immunoSEQ multiplex PCR; TCRdb's table is partial and in-frame only. The data hold about 140,000 clones, with about 90% observed a single time. The specimen was blood. These receptors all come from a man younger than 30 in good health.

V usage is TRBV24-1 and J usage is TRBJ2-1; TRBD2 agrees at 11 bases. The CDR3 runs 17 residues. With V trimmed by 3 bases and J by 3 bases, 6 bases remained unmatched. Looked up from germline, CDR1 is KGHDR and CDR2 is SFDVKD. In DNA, the CDR3 is TGTGCCACCAGTGATGGCCGGACTAGCGGGTACTACAATGAGCAGTTCTTC. Amino acid sequence: CATSDGRTSGYYNEQFF.

In this sample, this clone turned up a few times. The chain combines TRBV2 with TRBJ2-7; D is perhaps TRBD1 or TRBD2 (5 bases each). The CDR3 consists of 13 residues. Looked up from germline, CDR1 is SNHLY and CDR2 is FYNNEI. Trimming left V 8 bases short and J 4 bases short, with 15 bases between. This CDR3 is CASGTTFEYEQYF. In nucleotides, the CDR3 is TGTGCCAGCGGGACCACCTTTGAATACGAGCAGTACTTC. The whole variable domain, remainder taken from reference TRBV2 and TRBJ2-7, is EPEVTQTPSHQVTQMGQEVILRCVPISNHLYFYWYRQILGQKVEFLVSFYNNEISEKSEIFDDQFSVERPDGSNFTLKIRSTKLEDSAMYFCASGTTFEYEQYFGPGTRLTVT.

The genes are TRBV5-1 and TRBJ1-1, with D perhaps TRBD1 (5 bases). V was trimmed by 2 bases and J by 3 bases, leaving 11 bases between them. Germline loops: CDR1 SGHRS, CDR2 YFSETQ. The length of the CDR3 is 14 residues. The CDR3 is CASSFGGIDTEAFF. The CDR3 region has the DNA TGCGCCAGCAGCTTCGGGGGGATTGACACTGAAGCTTTCTTT.

J is TRBJ1-1 and V is TRBV7-3; unclear D gene. Germline V gene data show CDR1 as SGHTA and CDR2 as FQGTGA. CDR3 size: 15 residues. Trimming took off 0 bases at V and 0 bases at J, with 8 bases between the two ends. The CDR3 protein is CASSLTGSLNTEAFF. CDR3 bases: TGTGCCAGCAGCTTAACCGGCAGTCTGAACACTGAAGCTTTCTTT. Full variable domain (remainder filled in from reference TRBV7-3 and TRBJ1-1): GAGVSQTPSNKVTEKGKYVELRCDPISGHTALYWYRQSLGQGPEFLIYFQGTGAADDSGLPNDRFFAVRPEGSVSTLKIQRTERGDSAVYLCASSLTGSLNTEAFFGQGTRLTVV.

This chain uses TRBV30 with TRBJ1-2; D might be TRBD1 (6 bases). CDR1 GTSNPN and CDR2 SVGIG come from the germline V gene (reference sequence). The length of the CDR3 is 12 residues. Between the trimmed V and J ends, which lost 3 bases and 5 bases, there was a span of 10 bases. Here the CDR3 reads CAWRRGDYGYTF. As DNA, the CDR3 is TGTGCCTGGAGAAGGGGGGATTATGGCTACACCTTC.